This T cell receptor beta chain was found in a study of identical twins. Regarding the study as a whole: Insertion counts were lower in abundant cord blood beta clonotypes, a trend that memory repertoires did not show. Findings depended on cross-sectional statistics rather than tracking the same donors. Excess sharing between twins was weaker in beta out-of-frame sequences.

It was template switching that added a universal primer site, and there were unique molecular identifiers on the cDNA. TCRdb used MiXCR to reprocess the 5' RACE reads, holding one entry per CDR3 protein. This sample has about 100,000 distinct CDR3 sequences, with 5.9% found just once. This clonotype was counted at least ten times. The target antigen is unknown. The germline V gene has CDR1 MNHEY and CDR2 SMNVEV (reference sequence). This CDR3 region has 14 residues. Trimming cost V 8 bases and J 2 bases; bases outside gene matches: 4. This receptor was identified in a woman aged 45-59 years in good health. The chain has TRBV27 and TRBJ1-5; 9 bases are shared with TRBD1. The sample consisted of memory T cells sorted from blood. CDR3 nucleotides: TGTGCCAGCCCTTGGACAGGGGGCAATCAGCCCCAGCATTTT. It yields the protein CASPWTGGNQPQHF.